These T cell receptor beta chains were read from a single sample in a study of monozygotic twins with inflammatory bowel disease. Reprocessing the 5' RACE reads, TCRdb reports a single entry for every CDR3 protein and omits DNA. Listed are some 89,000 distinct CDR3 sequences; 6% to 9.5% falls within the top ten. Sample: blood. The receptors shown here come from a human donor with ulcerative colitis or Crohn's disease, or a healthy co-twin of an affected twin (not recorded which). Each CDR3 is given with its conserved first and last residue. Each record gives: J gene, CDR3 length, V gene, CDR3 protein.

J: TRBJ2-5; length: 12; V: TRBV20-1; CDR3: CSAPDHQETQYF
J: TRBJ2-2; length: 17; V: TRBV14; CDR3: CASSPLERVANTGELFF
J: TRBJ2-1; length: 15; V: TRBV7-6; CDR3: CASSSNSGVYNEQFF
J: TRBJ1-5; length: 15; V: TRBV18; CDR3: CASSAQGAGNQPQHF
J: TRBJ1-1; length: 16; V: TRBV5-1; CDR3: CASSLYWGFQYTEAFF
J: TRBJ1-1; length: 16; V: TRBV2; CDR3: CASRRAQQQAIAEAFF
J: TRBJ1-1; length: 14; V: TRBV2; CDR3: CASSERRRQTEAFF
J: TRBJ1-4; length: 14; V: TRBV6-6; CDR3: CASSYSSPGQQLFF
J: TRBJ2-7; length: 13; V: TRBV7-8; CDR3: CATRIDTSYEQYF
J: TRBJ2-4; length: 16; V: TRBV19; CDR3: CASSIVGQGIKNIQYF
J: TRBJ1-6; length: 17; V: TRBV15; CDR3: CATSLQGASSYNSPLHF
J: TRBJ2-7; length: 13; V: TRBV5-1; CDR3: CASSFGSDGSQYF
J: TRBJ1-5; length: 17; V: TRBV11-2; CDR3: CASSLRGGGNPNQPQHF
J: TRBJ2-7; length: 16; V: TRBV19; CDR3: CASSIDSGRTYYEQYF
J: TRBJ2-3; length: 15; V: TRBV20-1; CDR3: CSVTAGQGNTDTQYF
J: TRBJ2-4; length: 12; V: TRBV10-3; CDR3: CAISEISGIQYF
J: TRBJ1-5; length: 13; V: TRBV20-1; CDR3: CSASFRGDQPQHF
J: TRBJ1-3; length: 13; V: TRBV12-3/TRBV12-4; CDR3: CASSLWQGNTIYF
J: TRBJ2-5; length: 16; V: TRBV10-3; CDR3: CAISDPDGLGQETQYF
J: TRBJ1-6; length: 13; V: TRBV20-1; CDR3: CSATDRTNPPLHF
J: TRBJ2-1; length: 13; V: TRBV6-5; CDR3: CASRHTVVNEQFF
J: TRBJ1-1; length: 13; V: TRBV7-6; CDR3: CASSSKSSTEAFF
J: TRBJ1-2; length: 14; V: TRBV12-3/TRBV12-4; CDR3: CASSLGQTNYGYTF
J: TRBJ1-1; length: 11; V: TRBV7-2; CDR3: CASSLWGEAFF
J: TRBJ2-7; length: 14; V: TRBV3-1; CDR3: CASSQEDTGREQYF
J: TRBJ1-1; length: 12; V: TRBV3-1; CDR3: CASSQSEGGAFF
J: TRBJ2-3; length: 12; V: TRBV29-1; CDR3: CSVRQGADTQYF
J: TRBJ2-3; length: 15; V: TRBV7-9; CDR3: CASSLQGFGTDTQYF
J: TRBJ1-3; length: 15; V: TRBV29-1; CDR3: CSVGGEAYSGNTIYF
J: TRBJ2-3; length: 17; V: TRBV3-1; CDR3: CASSRFRPPGATDTQYF
J: TRBJ2-1; length: 17; V: TRBV13; CDR3: CASSLQGLAGPWNEQFF
J: TRBJ2-7; length: 14; V: TRBV5-1; CDR3: CASTPGTDGYEQYF
J: TRBJ2-5; length: 16; V: TRBV19; CDR3: CASRKTGTGGVETQYF
J: TRBJ2-3; length: 13; V: TRBV12-3/TRBV12-4; CDR3: CASRRGYTDTQYF
J: TRBJ2-3; length: 14; V: TRBV7-2; CDR3: CASSEDRAPDTQYF
J: TRBJ1-2; length: 14; V: TRBV5-1; CDR3: CASSLDRAIYGYTF
J: TRBJ2-2; length: 17; V: TRBV7-8; CDR3: CASSFQPTGTRTGDLFF
J: TRBJ2-7; length: 15; V: TRBV18; CDR3: CASSPRTGSSYEQYF
J: TRBJ2-3; length: 13; V: TRBV7-9; CDR3: CASRGRNWDTQYF
J: TRBJ2-1; length: 15; V: TRBV20-1; CDR3: CSARDGRTPYNEQFF